This is a list of T cell receptor beta chains from one sample in a study of blood T cells in healthy people across ages. TCRdb reprocessed the 5' RACE reads with MiXCR, giving one entry per CDR3 protein. Of about a million distinct CDR3 sequences listed, about 51% were seen once; the top ten hold around a fifth. Input material: blood. These receptors were taken from a woman aged 55-70 years in good health. Each CDR3 is given with its conserved first and last residue. Each record gives: J gene, V gene, clone size, D gene, CDR3 DNA, CDR3 protein. A D gene is named only where the DNA matches it firmly. Clone sizes are given selectively: once, few, many, or a class where the clone is expanded.

j_call: TRBJ1-5
v_call: TRBV28
clone_size: few
d_call: TRBD1
cdr3_nt: TGTGCCAGCAGTTTAAACCTTCGGGACAGAAAAAATCAGCCCCAGCATTTT
cdr3_aa: CASSLNLRDRKNQPQHF

j_call: TRBJ1-6
v_call: TRBV7-9
clone_size: NA
d_call: TRBD1
cdr3_nt: TGTGCCAGCACCGAAACAGGGGCCCGCCTCCACTTT
cdr3_aa: CASTETGARLHF

j_call: TRBJ2-3
v_call: TRBV2
clone_size: NA
d_call: TRBD1
cdr3_nt: TGTGCCAGCAGTTCCGGGACAGCCATCGTCACAGATACGCAGTATTTT
cdr3_aa: CASSSGTAIVTDTQYF

j_call: TRBJ2-7
v_call: TRBV10-3
clone_size: NA
d_call: NA
cdr3_nt: TGTGCCATCAGATCGGACAGTCTTAACGAGCAGTACTTC
cdr3_aa: CAIRSDSLNEQYF

j_call: TRBJ2-5
v_call: TRBV27
clone_size: once
d_call: NA
cdr3_nt: TGTGCCACGGGACGCGTCCAAGAGGCCCAGTACTTC
cdr3_aa: CATGRVQEAQYF

j_call: TRBJ2-5
v_call: TRBV9
clone_size: NA
d_call: NA
cdr3_nt: TGTGCCAGCAGCGGCCCAGGACGGGGATACCAAGAGACCCAGTACTTC
cdr3_aa: CASSGPGRGYQETQYF

j_call: TRBJ2-7
v_call: TRBV12-3/TRBV12-4
clone_size: NA
d_call: TRBD1
cdr3_nt: TGTGCCAGCGGGACAGTCTCCTACGAGCAGTACTTC
cdr3_aa: CASGTVSYEQYF

j_call: TRBJ2-1
v_call: TRBV5-1
clone_size: NA
d_call: NA
cdr3_nt: TGCGCCAGCAGCTTGGAGGCGATAGCCTCCTGCAATGAGCAGTTCTTC
cdr3_aa: CASSLEAIASCNEQFF

j_call: TRBJ2-3
v_call: TRBV6-5
clone_size: NA
d_call: NA
cdr3_nt: TGTGCCAGCAGTTACTCACCCGCTAGAGATACGCAGTATTTT
cdr3_aa: CASSYSPARDTQYF

j_call: TRBJ2-2
v_call: TRBV6-5
clone_size: NA
d_call: NA
cdr3_nt: TGTGCCAGCGTAGAAGGACTAAACACCGGGGAGCTGTTTTTT
cdr3_aa: CASVEGLNTGELFF

j_call: TRBJ2-7
v_call: TRBV6-5
clone_size: few
d_call: NA
cdr3_nt: TGTGCCAGCAGTCCAACCCGTTCCTACGAGCAGTACTTC
cdr3_aa: CASSPTRSYEQYF

j_call: TRBJ1-2
v_call: TRBV20-1
clone_size: few
d_call: NA
cdr3_nt: TGCAGTGCTACCACAGGCTATGGCTACACCTTC
cdr3_aa: CSATTGYGYTF

j_call: TRBJ2-1
v_call: TRBV15
clone_size: NA
d_call: TRBD2
cdr3_nt: TGTGCCACCAGCAGAGGTTATAGCGGGAGTTCCTACGAGCAGTTCTTC
cdr3_aa: CATSRGYSGSSYEQFF

j_call: TRBJ2-1
v_call: TRBV27
clone_size: NA
d_call: NA
cdr3_nt: TGTGCCAGGGGGGGAGTTCATAATGAGCAGTTCTTC
cdr3_aa: CARGGVHNEQFF

j_call: TRBJ2-4
v_call: TRBV12-3/TRBV12-4
clone_size: NA
d_call: NA
cdr3_nt: TGTGCCAGCAGTTCCTCTGGGCCCCCGGGTCAGTACTTC
cdr3_aa: CASSSSGPPGQYF

j_call: TRBJ2-5
v_call: TRBV25-1
clone_size: few
d_call: TRBD1
cdr3_nt: TGTGCCAGCAGCCTAATCGGGGCAGGGGGTGAGACCCAGTACTTC
cdr3_aa: CASSLIGAGGETQYF

j_call: TRBJ2-7
v_call: TRBV28
clone_size: NA
d_call: TRBD2
cdr3_nt: TGTGCCAGCAGTTTTCCCGCGACTAGCGGGGAGGGCGGAGTGCAGTACTTC
cdr3_aa: CASSFPATSGEGGVQYF

j_call: TRBJ2-1
v_call: TRBV4-3
clone_size: NA
d_call: TRBD2
cdr3_nt: TGCGCCAGCAGCCGAGGACTAGCGGGAGGACAGAATGAGCAGTTCTTC
cdr3_aa: CASSRGLAGGQNEQFF

j_call: TRBJ1-1
v_call: TRBV6-6
clone_size: NA
d_call: NA
cdr3_nt: TGTGCCAGCAGTTACCTAGACACTGAAGCTTTCTTT
cdr3_aa: CASSYLDTEAFF

j_call: TRBJ1-2
v_call: TRBV6-5
clone_size: NA
d_call: TRBD1
cdr3_nt: TGTGCCAGCAAGCCGGAAACCGGGACAGAGGATGGCTACACCTTC
cdr3_aa: CASKPETGTEDGYTF

j_call: TRBJ2-5
v_call: TRBV5-1
clone_size: NA
d_call: NA
cdr3_nt: TGCGCCAGCAGCTTGGGCGGGCGGGGAGACCAAGAGACCCAGTACTTC
cdr3_aa: CASSLGGRGDQETQYF

j_call: TRBJ1-6
v_call: TRBV6-1
clone_size: few
d_call: NA
cdr3_nt: TGTGCCAGCAGTAGGCAGGGGATCGATAATTCACCCCTCCACTTT
cdr3_aa: CASSRQGIDNSPLHF

j_call: TRBJ2-2
v_call: TRBV29-1
clone_size: few
d_call: NA
cdr3_nt: TGCAGCGTTGAAGAAGGTCAGGTTGTCGGGGAGCTGTTTTTT
cdr3_aa: CSVEEGQVVGELFF

j_call: TRBJ2-7
v_call: TRBV18
clone_size: few
d_call: NA
cdr3_nt: TGTGCCAGCTCCGTGGTCGGAGGCCCCTACGAGCAGTACTTC
cdr3_aa: CASSVVGGPYEQYF

j_call: TRBJ2-5
v_call: TRBV4-1
clone_size: many
d_call: TRBD2
cdr3_nt: TGCGCCAGCAGCGGGGCGGGAGGGCAAGAGACCCAGTACTTC
cdr3_aa: CASSGAGGQETQYF

j_call: TRBJ2-7
v_call: TRBV27
clone_size: NA
d_call: NA
cdr3_nt: TGTGCCAGCAGTTTACGGGTCAGCGCGTCCCACGAGCAGTACTTC
cdr3_aa: CASSLRVSASHEQYF

j_call: TRBJ2-1
v_call: TRBV7-2
clone_size: NA
d_call: NA
cdr3_nt: TGTGCCAGCAGCTTAAAGTCTGGGGGCGGTGAGCAGTTCTTC
cdr3_aa: CASSLKSGGGEQFF

j_call: TRBJ2-3
v_call: TRBV9
clone_size: NA
d_call: TRBD2
cdr3_nt: TGTGCCAGCAGCGCAGGGACTACTAGATGGGATACGCAGTATTTT
cdr3_aa: CASSAGTTRWDTQYF

j_call: TRBJ2-3
v_call: TRBV5-1
clone_size: NA
d_call: TRBD2
cdr3_nt: TGCGCCAGCATAGGAGGACCAGCGGGAGATATAACAGATACGCAGTATTTT
cdr3_aa: CASIGGPAGDITDTQYF

j_call: TRBJ2-7
v_call: TRBV3-1
clone_size: NA
d_call: NA
cdr3_nt: TGTGCCAGCAGCCAAGTCTACTTAGCCTCCTACGAGCAGTACTTC
cdr3_aa: CASSQVYLASYEQYF

j_call: TRBJ2-3
v_call: TRBV28
clone_size: few
d_call: NA
cdr3_nt: TGTGCCAGCAGTTTTGAACGGGCCACAGATACGCAGTATTTT
cdr3_aa: CASSFERATDTQYF

j_call: TRBJ2-5
v_call: TRBV20-1
clone_size: once
d_call: NA
cdr3_nt: TGCTGTGCTTTACACAGGACGGCCTACTACAAGCAGTACTTC
cdr3_aa: CCALHRTAYYKQYF

j_call: TRBJ2-1
v_call: TRBV28
clone_size: NA
d_call: NA
cdr3_nt: TGTGCCAGCCTTACCGACGACTACAATGAGCAGTTCTTC
cdr3_aa: CASLTDDYNEQFF

j_call: TRBJ2-3
v_call: TRBV7-2
clone_size: NA
d_call: NA
cdr3_nt: TGTGCCAGCAGCTTGTACAAGAAAAACACAGATACGCAGTATTTT
cdr3_aa: CASSLYKKNTDTQYF

j_call: TRBJ2-1
v_call: TRBV19
clone_size: NA
d_call: TRBD2
cdr3_nt: TGTGCCAGTAGTATGCCCCCCGAACTAGCGGGAGGTAAGCAGTTCTTC
cdr3_aa: CASSMPPELAGGKQFF

j_call: TRBJ2-7
v_call: TRBV6-6
clone_size: NA
d_call: TRBD2
cdr3_nt: TGTGCCAGCAACCAGCAGTGCTTCACTAGCGGAGTTTACGAGCAGTACTTC
cdr3_aa: CASNQQCFTSGVYEQYF

j_call: TRBJ1-2
v_call: TRBV15
clone_size: NA
d_call: NA
cdr3_nt: TGTGCCACCAGCAGAGTGCCCGGACAGTATGGCTACACCTTC
cdr3_aa: CATSRVPGQYGYTF

j_call: TRBJ2-5
v_call: TRBV7-8
clone_size: few
d_call: NA
cdr3_nt: TGTGCCAGCAGACCAGGGGCCGTGACTGAAGAACAAGAGACCCAGTACTTC
cdr3_aa: CASRPGAVTEEQETQYF

j_call: TRBJ2-7
v_call: TRBV4-2
clone_size: few
d_call: NA
cdr3_nt: TGTGCCAGCAGCCAAGATGGGGGGGCCCCCTACGAGCAGTACTTC
cdr3_aa: CASSQDGGAPYEQYF

j_call: TRBJ2-5
v_call: TRBV7-2
clone_size: few
d_call: TRBD2
cdr3_nt: TGTGCCAGCAGCTTACGCGGGAGGGCCGGTGAGACCCAGTACTTC
cdr3_aa: CASSLRGRAGETQYF

j_call: TRBJ2-6
v_call: TRBV10-2
clone_size: few
d_call: NA
cdr3_nt: TGCGCCAGCAGTGCCGCGGGCTTCTCTGGGGCCAACGTCCTGACTTTC
cdr3_aa: CASSAAGFSGANVLTF

j_call: TRBJ2-3
v_call: TRBV15
clone_size: NA
d_call: TRBD2
cdr3_nt: TGTGCCACCAGCCGCGACGGGACTAGGATAATAGATACGCAGTATTTT
cdr3_aa: CATSRDGTRIIDTQYF

j_call: TRBJ2-7
v_call: TRBV11-1
clone_size: NA
d_call: TRBD1
cdr3_nt: TGTGCCAGCAGCCACCACGGACAGGGTTCGAACGAGCAGTACTTC
cdr3_aa: CASSHHGQGSNEQYF

j_call: TRBJ2-7
v_call: TRBV9
clone_size: NA
d_call: NA
cdr3_nt: TGTGCCAGCAGCGTAGCTTCAGGTACCTCCGGCGAGCAGTACTTC
cdr3_aa: CASSVASGTSGEQYF

j_call: TRBJ2-1
v_call: TRBV20-1
clone_size: few
d_call: TRBD2
cdr3_nt: TGCAGTGCTAGGGGGGTCAGACTAGCGGGTTTCAGGCAGTTCTTC
cdr3_aa: CSARGVRLAGFRQFF

j_call: TRBJ2-3
v_call: TRBV20-1
clone_size: NA
d_call: NA
cdr3_nt: TGCAGTGCTAAAGACCTTAGGAGGGGGAGCAAAACAGATACGCAGTATTTT
cdr3_aa: CSAKDLRRGSKTDTQYF

j_call: TRBJ2-3
v_call: TRBV28
clone_size: few
d_call: TRBD2
cdr3_nt: TGTGCCAGCAGTTGGACTAGCGGGGACACAGATACGCAGTATTTT
cdr3_aa: CASSWTSGDTDTQYF

j_call: TRBJ1-5
v_call: TRBV11-2
clone_size: NA
d_call: NA
cdr3_nt: TGTGCCAGCTTCCCGGACGGGGGGAGCAATCAGCCCCAGCATTTT
cdr3_aa: CASFPDGGSNQPQHF

j_call: TRBJ2-7
v_call: TRBV4-3
clone_size: NA
d_call: TRBD2
cdr3_nt: TGCGCCAGCAGCCAAGAGCTAGCGGATCCCTACGAGCAGTACTTC
cdr3_aa: CASSQELADPYEQYF

j_call: TRBJ2-7
v_call: TRBV6-5
clone_size: NA
d_call: NA
cdr3_nt: TGTGCCAGCAGTCAATCCTTTAGTAGGTTGTACGAGCAGTACTTC
cdr3_aa: CASSQSFSRLYEQYF

j_call: TRBJ1-2
v_call: TRBV28
clone_size: once
d_call: NA
cdr3_nt: TGTGCCAGCACAGCCGGGGCCTCAAACTATGGCTACACCTTC
cdr3_aa: CASTAGASNYGYTF

j_call: TRBJ2-7
v_call: TRBV20-1
clone_size: NA
d_call: NA
cdr3_nt: TGCAGTGCGGAAGGGGACACTTCCTACGAGCAGTACTTC
cdr3_aa: CSAEGDTSYEQYF

j_call: TRBJ2-5
v_call: TRBV9
clone_size: NA
d_call: TRBD2
cdr3_nt: TGTGCCAGCAGCTCGGGCGGGGGTGAGCGGTACTTC
cdr3_aa: CASSSGGGERYF

j_call: TRBJ2-7
v_call: TRBV21-1
clone_size: few
d_call: NA
cdr3_nt: TGTGCCAGCAGCAAAGGAGTCAGGGAGTACTTC
cdr3_aa: CASSKGVREYF

j_call: TRBJ2-3
v_call: TRBV20-1
clone_size: NA
d_call: TRBD2
cdr3_nt: TGCAGTGCTCCCCACCGACTAGCGGGGAGCGGGAGGGCCGCAGATACGCAGTATTTT
cdr3_aa: CSAPHRLAGSGRAADTQYF